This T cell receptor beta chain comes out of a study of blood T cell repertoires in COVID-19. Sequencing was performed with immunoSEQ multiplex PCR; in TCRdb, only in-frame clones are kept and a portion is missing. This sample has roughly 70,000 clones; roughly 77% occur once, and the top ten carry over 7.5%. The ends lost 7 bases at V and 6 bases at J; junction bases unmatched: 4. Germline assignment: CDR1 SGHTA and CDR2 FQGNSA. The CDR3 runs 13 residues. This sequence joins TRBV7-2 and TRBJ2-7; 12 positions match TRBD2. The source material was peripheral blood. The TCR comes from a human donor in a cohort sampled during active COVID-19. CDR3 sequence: CASTPSGRVEQYF. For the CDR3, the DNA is TGTGCCAGCACCCCTAGCGGGAGGGTCGAGCAGTACTTC.